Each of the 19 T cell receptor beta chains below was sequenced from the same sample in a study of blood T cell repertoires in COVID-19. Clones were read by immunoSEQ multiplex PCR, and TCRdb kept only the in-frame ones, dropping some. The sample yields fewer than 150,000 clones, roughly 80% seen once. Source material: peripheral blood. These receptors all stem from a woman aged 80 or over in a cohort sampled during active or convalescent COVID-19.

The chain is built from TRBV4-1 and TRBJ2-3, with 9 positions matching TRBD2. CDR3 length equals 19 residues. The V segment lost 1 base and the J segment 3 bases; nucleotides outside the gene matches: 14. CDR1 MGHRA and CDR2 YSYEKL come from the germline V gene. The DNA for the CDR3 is TGCGCCAGCAGCCAAGGTGCCAGCGGGGGGTGGTTATTGACAGATACGCAGTATTTT. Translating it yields CASSQGASGGWLLTDTQYF.

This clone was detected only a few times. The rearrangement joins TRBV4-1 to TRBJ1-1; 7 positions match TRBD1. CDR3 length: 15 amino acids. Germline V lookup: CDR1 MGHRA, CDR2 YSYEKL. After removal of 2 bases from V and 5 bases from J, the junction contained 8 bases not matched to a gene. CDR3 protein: CASSQTGVRRTEAFF. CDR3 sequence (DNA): TGCGCCAGCAGCCAAACAGGGGTGCGTCGGACTGAAGCTTTCTTT.

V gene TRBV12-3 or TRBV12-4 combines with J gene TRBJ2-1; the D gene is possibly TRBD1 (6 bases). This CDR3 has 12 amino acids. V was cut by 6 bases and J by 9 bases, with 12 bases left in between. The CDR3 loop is CASSPRGTEQFF. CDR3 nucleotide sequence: TGTGCCAGCAGCCCCAGGGGAACTGAGCAGTTCTTC.

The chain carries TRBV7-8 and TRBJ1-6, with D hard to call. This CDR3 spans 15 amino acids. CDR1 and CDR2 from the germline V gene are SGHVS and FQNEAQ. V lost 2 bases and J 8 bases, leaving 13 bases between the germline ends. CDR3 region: CASSLNRGADSPLHF. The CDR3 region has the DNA TGTGCCAGCAGCTTAAATCGGGGTGCCGATTCACCCCTCCACTTT.

The CDR3 sequence is CASSPTALYGYTF. CDR3 bases: TGTGCCAGCTCACCTACAGCTTTGTATGGCTACACCTTC. V usage is TRBV18 and J usage is TRBJ1-2; D call uncertain. The V gene lost 3 bases and the J gene lost 5 bases, with 10 bases spanning the gap. Germline CDR1 reads KGHSH; CDR2 reads LQKENI. The CDR3 is 13 amino acids.

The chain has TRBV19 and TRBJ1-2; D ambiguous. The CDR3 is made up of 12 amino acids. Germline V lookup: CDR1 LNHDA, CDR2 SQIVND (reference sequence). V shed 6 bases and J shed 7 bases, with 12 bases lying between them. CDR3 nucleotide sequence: TGTGCCAGTAGACTCGAGCCCCCTGGCTACACCTTC. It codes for CASRLEPPGYTF.

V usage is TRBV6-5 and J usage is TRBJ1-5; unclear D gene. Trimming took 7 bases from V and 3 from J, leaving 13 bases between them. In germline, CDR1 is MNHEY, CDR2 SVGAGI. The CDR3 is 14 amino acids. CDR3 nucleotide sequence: TGTGCCAGCACGTCTCACAGTGCCAATCAGCCCCAGCATTTT. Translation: CASTSHSANQPQHF.

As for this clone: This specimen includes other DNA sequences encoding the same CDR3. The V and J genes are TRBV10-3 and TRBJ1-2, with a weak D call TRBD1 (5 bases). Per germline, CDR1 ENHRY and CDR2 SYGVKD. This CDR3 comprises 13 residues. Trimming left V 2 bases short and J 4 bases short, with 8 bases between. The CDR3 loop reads CAISEGQGYGYTF. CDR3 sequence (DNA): TGTGCCATCAGTGAGGGCCAGGGCTATGGCTACACCTTC.

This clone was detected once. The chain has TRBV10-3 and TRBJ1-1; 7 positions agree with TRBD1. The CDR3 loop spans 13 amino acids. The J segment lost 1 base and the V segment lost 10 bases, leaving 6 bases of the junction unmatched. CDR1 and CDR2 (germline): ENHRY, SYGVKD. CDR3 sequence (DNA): TGTGCCACACACGGGACAGAGAACACTGAAGCTTTCTTT. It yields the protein CATHGTENTEAFF.

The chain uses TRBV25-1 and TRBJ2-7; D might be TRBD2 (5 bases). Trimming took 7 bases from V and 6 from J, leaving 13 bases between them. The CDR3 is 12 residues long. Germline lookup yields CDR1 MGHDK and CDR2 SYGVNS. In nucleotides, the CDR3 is TGTGCCAGCAACCCGGGGTCGGGCGAGCAGTACTTC. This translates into CASNPGSGEQYF.

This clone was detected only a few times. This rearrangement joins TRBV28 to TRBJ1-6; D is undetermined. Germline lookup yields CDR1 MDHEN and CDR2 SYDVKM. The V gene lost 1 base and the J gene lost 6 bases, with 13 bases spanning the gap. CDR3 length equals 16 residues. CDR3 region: CASSLLGGVFNSPLHF. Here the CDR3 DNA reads TGTGCCAGCAGTTTATTGGGCGGGGTCTTTAATTCACCCCTCCACTTT.

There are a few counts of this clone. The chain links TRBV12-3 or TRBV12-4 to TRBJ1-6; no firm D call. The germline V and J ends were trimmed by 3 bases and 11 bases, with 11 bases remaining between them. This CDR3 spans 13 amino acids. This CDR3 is CASSLRLITPLHF. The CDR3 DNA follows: TGTGCCAGCAGTTTGCGGTTGATAACACCCCTCCACTTT.

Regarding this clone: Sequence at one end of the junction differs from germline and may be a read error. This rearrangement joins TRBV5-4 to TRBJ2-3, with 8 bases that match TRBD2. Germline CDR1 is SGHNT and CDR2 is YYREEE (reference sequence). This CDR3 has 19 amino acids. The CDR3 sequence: CASSLGPTSGGAGADTQYF. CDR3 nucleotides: TGTGCCAGCAGTTTGGGGCCCACCTCGGGGGGGGCCGGGGCAGATACGCAGTATTTT. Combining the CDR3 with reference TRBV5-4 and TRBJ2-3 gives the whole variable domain ETGVTQSPTHLIKTRGQQVTLRCSSQSGHNTVSWYQQALGQGPQFIFQYYREEENGRGNFPPRFSGLQFPNYSSELNVNALELDDSALYLCASSLGPTSGGAGADTQYFGPGTRLTVL.

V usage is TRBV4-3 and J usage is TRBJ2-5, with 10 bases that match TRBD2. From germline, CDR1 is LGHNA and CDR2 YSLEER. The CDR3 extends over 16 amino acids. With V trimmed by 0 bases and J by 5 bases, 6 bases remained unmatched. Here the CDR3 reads CASSQDVSGGAETQYF. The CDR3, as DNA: TGCGCCAGCAGCCAAGATGTAAGCGGGGGGGCGGAGACCCAGTACTTC.

This CDR3 is CASSHRSGQLDGYTF. The CDR3, as DNA: TGTGCCAGCAGCCACCGTTCCGGACAGCTCGATGGCTACACCTTC. The rearrangement joins TRBV6-2 or TRBV6-3 to TRBJ1-2; tentative D call: TRBD1 (6 bases). The CDR3 has 15 residues. Germline V CDR1 and CDR2: MNHEY, SVGEGT. With 6 bases removed from V and 6 bases from J, the gap between germline ends came to 20 bases.

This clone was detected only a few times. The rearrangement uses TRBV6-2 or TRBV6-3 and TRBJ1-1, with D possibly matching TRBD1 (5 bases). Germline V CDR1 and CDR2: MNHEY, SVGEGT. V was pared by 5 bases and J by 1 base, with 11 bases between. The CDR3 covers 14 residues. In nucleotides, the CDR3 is TGTGCCAGCAGTGTCAGGGAGGGGAACACTGAAGCTTTCTTT. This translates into CASSVREGNTEAFF.

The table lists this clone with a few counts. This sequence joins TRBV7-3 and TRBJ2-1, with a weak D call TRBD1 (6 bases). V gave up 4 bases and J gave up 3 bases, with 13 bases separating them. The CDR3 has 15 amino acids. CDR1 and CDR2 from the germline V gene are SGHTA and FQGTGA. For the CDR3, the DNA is TGTGCCAGCAGCTCCCATGGGGACAACTACAATGAGCAGTTCTTC. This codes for CASSSHGDNYNEQFF. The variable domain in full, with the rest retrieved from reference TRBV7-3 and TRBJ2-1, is GAGVSQTPSNKVTEKGKYVELRCDPISGHTALYWYRQSLGQGPEFLIYFQGTGAADDSGLPNDRFFAVRPEGSVSTLKIQRTERGDSAVYLCASSSHGDNYNEQFFGPGTRLTVL.

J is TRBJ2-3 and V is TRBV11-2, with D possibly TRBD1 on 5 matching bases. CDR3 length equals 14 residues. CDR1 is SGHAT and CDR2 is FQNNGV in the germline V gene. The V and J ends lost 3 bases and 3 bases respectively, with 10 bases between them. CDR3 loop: CASSLGLGTDTQYF. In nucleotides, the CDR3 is TGTGCCAGCAGCTTGGGGCTGGGAACAGATACGCAGTATTTT.

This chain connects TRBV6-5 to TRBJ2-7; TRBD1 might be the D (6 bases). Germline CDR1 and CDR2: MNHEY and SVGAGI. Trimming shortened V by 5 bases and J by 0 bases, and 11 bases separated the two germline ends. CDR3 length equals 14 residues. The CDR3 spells CASSTQGHSYEQYF. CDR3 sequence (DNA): TGTGCCAGCAGTACACAGGGCCACTCCTACGAGCAGTACTTC.